Presented here are 29 T cell receptor beta chains from one specimen sequenced in a study of spatial heterogeneity in lung cancer. TCRdb re-called the 5' RACE reads with MiXCR, one entry per CDR3 protein. Found here are 110,000 or so distinct CDR3 sequences, 10% to 14% of them singletons; the top ten hold approximately 24%. Regarding time point: blood at routine non-recurrence follow-up after resection. The material sequenced was PBMCs, taken at follow-up. Receptors originate from a female donor with early-stage non-small cell lung cancer.

This clonotype occurred many times. The V call is TRBV3-1, the J call TRBJ2-5; 7 positions agree with TRBD2. V trimming: 5 bases; J trimming: 1 base; junction bases outside the gene matches: 4. Germline V gene sequence: CDR1 LGHDT, CDR2 YNNKEL (reference sequence). This CDR3 has 14 amino acids. The CDR3 nucleotides are TGTGCCAGCAGCGCTCCTAGCGGCCAAGAGACCCAGTACTTC. Residues: CASSAPSGQETQYF.

The chain has TRBV21-1 and TRBJ1-1; the D call in the table, TRBD1, was not verified against the DNA. TRBV21-1 is assigned pseudogene status. The CDR3 totals 17 residues. The CDR3 coding sequence is TGTGCCAGCAGCAAATCCCCCATAAGTCAGGTCTCTACTGAAGCTTTCTTT. Its translation is CASSKSPISQVSTEAFF.

The gene calls are TRBV29-1 and TRBJ2-1, with D perhaps matching TRBD1 (6 bases). Germline-derived CDR1 and CDR2 are SQVTM and ANQGSEA. The CDR3 spans 17 residues. Deletions cut 7 bases from V and 4 bases from J, with 26 bases between. CDR3 coding DNA: TGCAGCGCTGAGAAGGGTGTTGGGACACTTACTTACAATGAGCAGTTCTTC. It codes for CSAEKGVGTLTYNEQFF.

Only a few counts were recorded for this clonotype. The J gene is TRBJ2-7, the V gene TRBV6-2 or TRBV6-3; TRBD1 or TRBD2 may be the D gene (5 bases each). The CDR3 is 14 residues long. Germline CDR1 reads MNHEY; CDR2 reads SVGEGT. V lost 8 bases, J lost 2 bases, and 16 bases lay in between. CDR3 amino acids: CASGDPGQPYEQYV. CDR3 DNA: TGTGCCAGCGGGGACCCCGGGCAACCCTACGAGCAGTACGTC.

This rearrangement joins TRBV15 to TRBJ1-1; D call uncertain. CDR1 LNHNV and CDR2 YYDKDF come from the germline V gene (reference sequence). Trimming took 0 bases from V and 1 from J, leaving 6 bases between them. This CDR3 has 14 residues. The chain's CDR3 is CATSRDPTNTEAFF. The DNA of the CDR3 is TGTGCCACCAGCAGAGATCCAACGAACACTGAAGCTTTCTTT.

This clonotype was counted at least ten times. This rearrangement joins TRBV18 to TRBJ1-1; tentatively, D is TRBD1 (5 bases). Trimming removed 3 bases at V and 4 bases at J, with 9 bases between. Germline V gene data show CDR1 as KGHSH and CDR2 as LQKENI. The CDR3 sequence is 13 residues long. CDR3 sequence: CASSPDSGTEAFF. The CDR3 DNA reads as TGTGCCAGCTCACCTGACAGTGGCACTGAAGCTTTCTTT.

The chain is built from TRBV28 and TRBJ2-1; TRBD2 agrees at 8 bases. J gave up 9 bases and V 1 base, and 5 bases lay outside the gene matches. The CDR3 is made up of 14 amino acids. Germline CDR1 MDHEN, CDR2 SYDVKM. CDR3 region: CASSLSGRAGEQFF. CDR3 sequence (DNA): TGTGCCAGCAGTTTATCCGGGAGGGCCGGTGAGCAGTTCTTC.

This clonotype was observed a few times. This chain links TRBV12-3 or TRBV12-4 with TRBJ1-6, with TRBD1 as a possible D gene (6 bases). The CDR3 runs to 15 residues. The V end lost 5 bases, the J end lost 2 bases, and 10 bases lay between the germline ends. The CDR3: CASSSTGTYNSPLHF. The CDR3 nucleotides are TGTGCCAGCAGTAGCACAGGGACCTATAATTCACCCCTCCACTTT.

The chain carries TRBV2 and TRBJ1-5; the D is unclear. Trimming took off 2 bases at V and 3 bases at J, with 8 bases between the two ends. Looked up from germline, CDR1 is SNHLY and CDR2 is FYNNEI. The CDR3 has 14 amino acids. CDR3: CASSEQTDNQPQHF. CDR3 coding DNA: TGTGCCAGCAGTGAACAGACGGACAATCAGCCCCAGCATTTT.

The chain employs TRBV28 and TRBJ2-3, with TRBD2 matching 12 bases. V lost 8 bases, J lost 4 bases, and 7 bases stayed unmatched. The germline V gene encodes CDR1 MDHEN and CDR2 SYDVKM. There are 15 residues in the CDR3. The CDR3 loop reads CASGQLAGGADTQYF. The CDR3 bases are TGTGCCAGCGGCCAACTAGCGGGGGGTGCAGATACGCAGTATTTT.

This clonotype was seen only a few times. The rearrangement joins TRBV24-1 to TRBJ2-2; TRBD1 aligns across 12 bases. The CDR3 is 19 amino acids. V lost 5 bases, J lost 4 bases, and 13 bases stayed unmatched. CDR1 is KGHDR, CDR2 SFDVKD, per germline. The CDR3: CATSGPGQGAPRATGELFF. The CDR3 region has the DNA TGTGCCACCAGTGGTCCGGGACAGGGGGCCCCGCGAGCCACCGGGGAGCTGTTTTTT.

This clonotype was found a few times. The gene calls are TRBV7-9 and TRBJ2-7; TRBD2 matches 9 bases. V dropped 4 bases and J dropped 5; count of bases not matched to a gene: 6. Germline V gene sequence: CDR1 SEHNR, CDR2 FQNEAQ (reference sequence). The CDR3 is 14 residues long. The CDR3 bases are TGTGCCAGCAGCTCCGGACTAGCGTACGACGAGCAGTACTTC. Protein product: CASSSGLAYDEQYF.

The chain uses TRBV29-1 and TRBJ1-4; D is undetermined. The germline gives CDR1 SQVTM, CDR2 ANQGSEA. The CDR3 is 12 residues long. The germline V and J ends were trimmed by 7 bases and 5 bases, with 11 bases remaining between them. CDR3 region: CSARPGNEKLFF. The CDR3 DNA follows: TGCAGCGCACGACCGGGGAATGAAAAACTGTTTTTT.

There are many counts of this clonotype. This chain uses TRBV29-1 with TRBJ2-1; 7 nucleotides align to TRBD1. The V gene end was trimmed by 4 bases and the J gene end by 6 bases; junction bases not matched to a gene: 3. There are 12 residues in the CDR3. CDR1 and CDR2 (germline): SQVTM, ANQGSEA. Here the CDR3 DNA reads TGCAGCGTTGGCCGGGACAGCAATGAGCAGTTCTTC. Amino acids: CSVGRDSNEQFF.

This clonotype was detected ten times or more. The gene calls are TRBV6-5 and TRBJ2-3; D ambiguous. CDR1 MNHEY and CDR2 SVGAGI come from the germline V gene. CDR3 length: 17 residues. V was shortened by 2 bases and J by 1 base, with 16 bases between the two germline ends. CDR3 in DNA: TGTGCCAGCAGTTACACGGGTCGGGCCGCCGGCACAGATACGCAGTATTTT. Translation: CASSYTGRAAGTDTQYF.

The chain joins TRBV20-1 to TRBJ1-5; unclear D gene. Germline CDR1 DFQATT, CDR2 SNEGSKA (reference sequence). Trimming removed 5 bases at V and 9 bases at J, with 20 bases between. The CDR3 has 14 residues. DNA of the CDR3: TGCAGTGCTGGGCGGGCCCTCTCAGTACGGCCCCAGCATTTT. Protein product: CSAGRALSVRPQHF.

This clonotype has just a few counts. The V call is TRBV7-6, the J call TRBJ2-3; the match to TRBD1 covers 10 bases. CDR1 is SGHVS and CDR2 is FNYEAQ in the germline V gene. V was clipped by 5 bases and J by 2 bases; unmatched bases: 13. This CDR3 is 18 amino acids long. CDR3 coding DNA: TGTGCCAGCAGCGTCCGGAGTGGGACAGGGGCCACCACAGATACGCAGTATTTT. Residues: CASSVRSGTGATTDTQYF.

The chain carries TRBV5-1 and TRBJ2-1; tentative D call: TRBD2 (6 bases). The germline V gene has CDR1 SGHRS and CDR2 YFSETQ. V lost 4 bases to trimming and J lost 5 bases, with 22 bases between them. The CDR3 covers 17 residues. The DNA for the CDR3 is TGCGCCAGCAGCAAAAGACTAGACGCCAGCATGAACAATGAGCAGTTCTTC. Translation gives CASSKRLDASMNNEQFF.

Concerning this clonotype: This sequence may be a read error, since a much larger clone differs from it by one base. The chain links TRBV7-2 to TRBJ2-3; the match to TRBD1 covers 9 bases. CDR3 length: 16 residues. CDR1 is SGHTA, CDR2 FQGNSA, per germline. CDR3 region: CASSSTGGRASATQNF. The CDR3, as DNA: TGTGCCAGCAGCTCCACAGGGGGCAGAGCGAGTGCTACGCAGAATTTT. Looking up the rest from reference TRBV7-2 and TRBJ2-3 gives the full variable domain: GAGVSQSPSNKVTEKGKDVELRCDPISGHTALYWYRQSLGQGLEFLIYFQGNSAPDKSGLPSDRFSAERTGGSVSTLTIQRTQQEDSAVYLCASSSTGGRASATQNFGPGTRLTVL.

This sequence joins TRBV28 and TRBJ2-5; TRBD2 aligns across 12 bases. The J segment lost 5 bases and the V segment lost 5 bases, leaving 12 bases of the junction unmatched. Germline V lookup: CDR1 MDHEN, CDR2 SYDVKM. The CDR3 runs to 17 residues. The CDR3 protein is CASSRGLAGVIRETQYF. DNA of the CDR3: TGTGCCAGCAGTCGGGGACTAGCGGGCGTCATAAGGGAGACCCAGTACTTC.

The chain is built from TRBV25-1 and TRBJ2-1; 10 positions match TRBD2. V trimming: 2 bases; J trimming: 7 bases; junction bases outside the gene matches: 11. Per the germline V gene, CDR1 is MGHDK and CDR2 is SYGVNS. There are 17 residues in the CDR3. The CDR3 nucleotides are TGTGCCAGCAGTGAAAGCGGGAGGGTCTTGGGTGTAAATGAGCAGTTCTTC. Amino acid sequence: CASSESGRVLGVNEQFF.

J is TRBJ2-1 and V is TRBV12-3 or TRBV12-4; possible D gene TRBD2, 5 bases. V was clipped by 8 bases and J by 4 bases, with 9 bases between them. The CDR3 runs to 12 residues. This chain's CDR3 is CASGSVYNEQFF. The CDR3 nucleotides read TGTGCCAGCGGGAGTGTTTACAATGAGCAGTTCTTC.

In this sample, this clonotype turned up a few times. The gene calls are TRBV6-5 and TRBJ2-7; 7 bases agree with TRBD2. V was pared by 4 bases and J by 6 bases, with 15 bases of the junction left unmatched. This CDR3 contains 16 residues. Germline CDR1 reads MNHEY; CDR2 reads SVGAGI. The CDR3 loop reads CASSSRQGAGAREQYF. The CDR3 nucleotides are TGTGCCAGCAGTTCCCGCCAGGGTGCGGGAGCGCGCGAGCAGTACTTC.

This clonotype was recorded a few times. The chain links TRBV5-4 to TRBJ2-3; D ambiguous. The CDR3 has 14 residues. Germline values: CDR1 SGHNT, CDR2 YYREEE (reference sequence). V shed 0 bases and J shed 3 bases, with 8 bases lying between them. Here the CDR3 reads CASSLGITTDTQYF. Here the CDR3 DNA reads TGTGCCAGCAGCTTGGGAATTACTACAGATACGCAGTATTTT. The full variable domain, rest sourced from reference TRBV5-4 and TRBJ2-3, is ETGVTQSPTHLIKTRGQQVTLRCSSQSGHNTVSWYQQALGQGPQFIFQYYREEENGRGNFPPRFSGLQFPNYSSELNVNALELDDSALYLCASSLGITTDTQYFGPGTRLTVL.

This clonotype was detected ten times or more. The genes are TRBV12-3 or TRBV12-4 and TRBJ1-5; 9 bases are a match to TRBD1. The trim removed 6 bases at V and 4 bases at J, leaving 4 bases unmatched. The CDR3 totals 14 residues. CDR3 amino acids: CASRLGTGNQPQHF. Here the CDR3 DNA reads TGTGCCAGCAGACTAGGGACAGGGAATCAGCCCCAGCATTTT.

This clonotype was picked up a small number of times. The chain has TRBV18 and TRBJ1-1; no firm D call. From germline, CDR1 is KGHSH and CDR2 LQKENI. Trimming removed 2 bases from V and 5 bases from J, with 9 bases in between. The CDR3 loop spans 13 amino acids. In DNA form, the CDR3 reads TGTGCCAGCTCACCAGAGGTTCGGACTGAAGCTTTCTTT. Residues: CASSPEVRTEAFF.

The table lists this clonotype with many counts. The J gene is TRBJ2-1, the V gene TRBV5-1, with 7 bases that match TRBD1. CDR1 SGHRS and CDR2 YFSETQ come from the germline V gene. V dropped 0 bases and J dropped 6; count of bases not matched to a gene: 3. The CDR3 runs 14 residues. DNA for the CDR3: TGCGCCAGCAGCTTGGGAAGGGACAGCAATGAGCAGTTCTTC. Translation gives CASSLGRDSNEQFF.

The sample holds many counts of this clonotype. V gene TRBV6-6 combines with J gene TRBJ2-4; TRBD1 agrees at 9 bases. The CDR3 length is 14 residues. V lost 5 bases and J lost 6; bases outside the gene matches: 5. CDR1 and CDR2 (germline): MNHNY, SVGAGI (reference sequence). CDR3: CASSPRTGANIQYF. In DNA, the CDR3 is TGTGCCAGCAGTCCACGGACAGGGGCAAACATTCAGTACTTC.

This clonotype was detected ten times or more. The chain uses TRBV29-1 and TRBJ2-3; D is unresolved. From germline, CDR1 is SQVTM and CDR2 ANQGSEA. V was shortened by 2 bases and J by 8 bases, with 11 bases between the two germline ends. This CDR3 has 12 amino acids. Written as DNA, the CDR3 is TGCAGCGTTGAACCGACCCCTCGTACGCAGTATTTT. This encodes CSVEPTPRTQYF.